This TCR beta chain was profiled in a study of cytomegalovirus exposure and HLA in healthy donors (dated 2017 in TCRdb). As for the study more broadly: An earlier analysis of approximately 640 of the donors reported about 250 Gb of sequence data and approximately 110 million unique TCR beta sequences from 150 million to 200 million T cells. An early release that covered about 640 HLA-typed donors contained about 300 gigabases of sequencing data and tens of millions of unique TCR sequences. Of the 300 to 450 genotyped donors, roughly 80% fell in the genetic ancestry cluster associated with self-reported Caucasian donors. The study aimed to test whether cataloging public T cell receptors could reveal signatures of past pathogen exposure. Using immunosequencing, the study profiled T cell repertoires from fewer than 700 subjects and related those repertoires to cytomegalovirus serostatus. A separate validation cohort of over 95 different subjects was used in addition to the roughly 670-subject first cohort. The study combined high-throughput TCR immunosequencing, statistical association of individual TCRs with disease status, and machine learning to predict cytomegalovirus infection status. A later analysis re-examined previously published TCR beta repertoires from 600 to 700 donors and added high-resolution HLA genotyping to investigate patterns of TCR occurrence. Rather than drawing on any new phenotypic data, the later analysis identified candidate immune exposures from TCR beta sequences and the way those sequences occurred across donors. In an earlier analysis of 500 to 650 of the donors, high-throughput TCR beta sequencing was used to judge whether each TCR beta V gene segment behaved as functional or pseudogenic. Donor age, sex, ethnicity and CMV serostatus were compiled alongside the repertoire data. Genome-wide SNP genotypes for about 60% of the 666 donors were used in a later genetic analysis, which treated that subset as a discovery cohort. All discovery cohort repertoires had been generated using a single sequencing platform. Class I and class II HLA loci were covered by the typing at four-digit resolution. Typing coverage varied by locus: roughly 629-640 donors for A, B, C, DRB1 and DQB1; more than 500 for DQA1; nearly 610 for DPA1; some 470 for DPB1. Several DR-DQ haplotypes were treated as single units for association and clustering because of strong linkage in the cohort. Among some 400 genotyped donors of the cohort, an average of around 220,000 unique TCR beta nucleotide sequences was sequenced per donor, of which about 19% were non-productive. The study at large found these results: In this cohort, only TCR beta chains were sequenced, and detectable features were limited by the absence of alpha or paired-chain data. Across donors, most TCR sequences were observed very rarely, whereas some public TCRs were present in many individuals. The only immune exposure information available for the cohort was CMV serostatus. In a later analysis, TCR association rates were found to vary across HLA loci, with the most associated TCRs seen for DRB1 alleles and the fewest for HLA-C alleles. The classifier was reported to diagnose cytomegalovirus status with high specificity and sensitivity in both the original cohort and the validation cohort. Because counts were too low, seventeen rarely observed V segments, including chromosome 9 orphons, were left out of the earlier analysis of 587 of the donors. Strong co-occurrence of HLA alleles, especially DR and DQ, made assigning TCR associations to individual alleles difficult. The authors suggested that the approach could potentially be extended to other disease states and immunological phenotypes. Three of the identified cytomegalovirus-associated TCR beta chains were confirmed in vitro to be specific for cytomegalovirus antigens. Compared with the approximately 700-donor mean, donors in an Asian-associated ancestry cluster had fewer N-insertions in productive TCRs, according to a later genetic analysis. HLA typing was unavailable for some donors at each locus, so association tests used only the typed subset. Roughly uniform sequencing depth across donors was assumed in presence/absence analyses, although this assumption may not hold. Linkage disequilibrium might explain the correlated functional status among segregating V segments, but an unknown experimental factor could not be ruled out. A later analysis found that most CMV-associated TCR beta chains appeared HLA-restricted, with HLA associations seemingly driven largely by CMV exposure. The study listed approximately 160 TCR beta chains as associated with cytomegalovirus. The sequencing pipeline was judged likely to have produced a cluster of highly shared sequence variants as a technical artifact. In an earlier analysis of several hundred of the donors, most TCR beta V segments were observed in productive rearrangements about 90% or about 30% of the time, broadly matching IMGT annotations. According to a later analysis, parvovirus B19, influenza, CMV and Epstein-Barr virus appeared linked to several top co-occurrence clusters. A later genetic analysis associated a missense DCLRE1C variant with V-gene and J-gene trimming of TCR beta chains, and an independent cohort replicated the association. In a later analysis, HLA-associated TCR beta chains showed more clonal expansion and lower generation probabilities than non-associated chains that were equally common. Because the 87-base-pair reads could not distinguish some IMGT-functional V segments, including TRBV6-2 and TRBV6-3, those segments were excluded. A later analysis associated 16,951 TCR beta sequences with specific HLA alleles at a false discovery rate of 0.05. A further reported finding was that TCR beta sequences accurately predicted the HLA-A and HLA-B alleles for most subjects in the first cohort.

The cohort consisted of fewer than 700 healthy bone marrow donors. At the time of sampling, all cohort members were nominally healthy, though unrecorded immune exposures were likely present. The donor was CMV seropositive and belonged to the group of 250 to 350 seropositive cohort members. Every donor gave a peripheral blood sample, and the peripheral blood mononuclear cells from that sample were used for TCR beta sequencing. The Qiagen DNeasy Blood Extraction Kit was used to extract genomic DNA from the blood cell samples. This clone appeared a single time. Its target antigen remains unknown. No much larger clone is present one base from it, and per-base qualities are unavailable. The germline V gene encodes CDR1 ENHRY and CDR2 SYGVKD. The CDR3 sequence holds 17 residues, the cysteine and phenylalanine included. The kept DNA is CDR3 alone, 51 bases in frame from the first base. Trimming costs V 2 bases and J 5 bases, and their ends lie 22 bases apart.

The library relied on the immunoSEQ multiplex PCR assay. A mixture of 60 forward primers for TCR Vbeta segments and 13 reverse primers for TCR Jbeta segments was used in the multiplex PCR. The CDR3 region of rearranged TCR beta genes was amplified from genomic DNA with a multiplex PCR assay. On the Illumina HiSeq System, the amplified TCR beta libraries were sequenced as 87-base-pair reads. On the study's bioinformatics: Across the 670 or so repertoires, a later analysis counted 60 million to 90 million unique TCR beta chains, 9.5 million to 12 million of which were shared by at least two donors. To remove PCR and sequencing errors, raw reads were error-corrected and collapsed into unique sequences using a nearest-neighbor algorithm that merged closely related sequences. V, D and J gene segments were assigned by aligning CDR3 sequences to IMGT reference sequences. For a sequence to be retained, a match of at least six nucleotides was required to both a V gene segment and a J gene segment. Rearrangements were called productive when the CDR3 lacked stop codons and stayed in frame with V and J; all others were non-productive. CDR3 was defined by IMGT convention, running from the second conserved V-encoded cysteine to the conserved J-encoded phenylalanine. Sequences without an unambiguous match to a single V gene segment were excluded from the earlier analysis of a few hundred of the donors. In an earlier analysis of around 600 of the donors, V segments were called functional above 56.7% productive rearrangements and were called segregating when the between-donor standard deviation exceeded 5%. A statistical classification framework was built to diagnose cytomegalovirus status from the catalog of TCR beta chain sequences. In a later analysis, TCR nucleotide sequences were compared against IMGT/GENE-DB human TR gene sequences so that V and J genes could be assigned. Using the TCRdist pipeline, a later analysis assigned CDR3 sequences along with most-parsimonious VDJ recombination scenarios. In a later analysis, each TCR beta chain was defined by its CDR3 amino acid sequence together with its V-gene family, and reads lacking a unique V-gene family were excluded. In a later analysis, 450 to 600 highly shared, low-generation-probability nucleotide sequences were removed to address suspected cross-contamination and a sequencing artifact. In a later analysis, a clonal expansion index was calculated for each public chain from normalized within-repertoire ranks of inferred template counts. A later analysis computed generation probabilities with a VDJ recombination model fitted to out-of-frame rearrangements, and checked the results against IGoR. Hypergeometric tests were used in a later analysis to score TCR-TCR, TCR-HLA and TCR-CMV co-occurrence, with a repertoire-size bias correction applied to the TCR pairs. In a later analysis, false discovery rates were estimated by permuting HLA or CMV assignments 20 times. In a later analysis, co-occurring TCRs were grouped using DBSCAN, and TCRdist sequence similarity was added for clustering within HLA-allele-positive subsets. For co-occurrence clustering, repertoires with fewer than 30,000 or more than 120,000 public chains were excluded, along with about five repertoires with anomalous nucleotide sharing. TCRdb stores this immuneACCESS table with in-frame sequences only. Part of the clones is absent; in the studies checked, under half of the shortfall reflects unresolved V genes, and no reason is known for the rest. V and J calls and clone size are those listed in that table; D and trimming were worked out from the DNA. The sample contains about 140,000 clones, 75% of them found a single time. The top ten clones comprise over 9% of the sample.

This TCR came from a man between 18 and 29 years old in good health and CMV-seropositive. Here the chain combines TRBV10-3 and TRBJ2-7; the D gene is perhaps TRBD2, on 5 matching bases. Sequenced sample: PBMCs. The nucleotide sequence reads TGTGCCATCAGTGAGGCCCCCTCTGGCGCCATGGAGGACGAGCAGTACTTC. This gives the protein CAISEAPSGAMEDEQYF.